This TCR beta chain came from a study of graft-versus-host responses after intestinal transplantation. Trimming shortened V by 5 bases and J by 2 bases, and 15 bases separated the two germline ends. The CDR3 is made up of 14 amino acids. Germline V gene sequence: CDR1 GTSNPN, CDR2 SVGIG (reference sequence). Only in-frame clones appear in the TCRdb table, and some are missing; sequencing was by immunoSEQ multiplex PCR. The table includes more than 65,000 clones, 75% to 90% detected once. A note on this clone: Its antigen is still unknown.

The chain couples TRBV30 to TRBJ1-1; D is ambiguous. The receptor comes from a human donor who was the organ donor for an intestinal transplant. The material was unstimulated CD4+ T cells sorted from spleen or lymph node cells, obtained before transplant. The CDR3: CAWATTAANTEAFF. The CDR3, as DNA: TGTGCCTGGGCAACTACGGCAGCAAACACTGAAGCTTTCTTT.